Reported below is one T cell receptor (beta chain). No antigen is known for it. The data derive from a study of cytomegalovirus exposure and HLA in healthy donors. Study conclusions and caveats: A later analysis showed that HLA-associated TCR beta chains had undergone more clonal expansion than equally common others. Most of the TCR beta V segments (in an earlier analysis) were productive either about 87% or about 30% of the time.

Trimming shortened V by 5 bases and J by 1 base, and 14 bases separated the two germline ends. This CDR3 comprises 15 residues. Germline V gene sequence: CDR1 MNHEY, CDR2 SMNVEV (reference sequence). Primers for the PCR totalled 60 Vbeta and 13 Jbeta. Sequencing used immunoSEQ multiplex PCR; TCRdb keeps in-frame clones, though not all of them. The table has 180,000 or so clones, approximately 85% seen once. Sequenced material: PBMCs. The V gene is TRBV27, the J gene TRBJ2-5, with D unclear. This clonotype was sampled from a man younger than 35 in good health and CMV-seropositive. Here the CDR3 reads CASSEGVAGQETQYF. CDR3 DNA: TGTGCCAGCAGTGAAGGAGTGGCCGGCCAAGAGACCCAGTACTTC.